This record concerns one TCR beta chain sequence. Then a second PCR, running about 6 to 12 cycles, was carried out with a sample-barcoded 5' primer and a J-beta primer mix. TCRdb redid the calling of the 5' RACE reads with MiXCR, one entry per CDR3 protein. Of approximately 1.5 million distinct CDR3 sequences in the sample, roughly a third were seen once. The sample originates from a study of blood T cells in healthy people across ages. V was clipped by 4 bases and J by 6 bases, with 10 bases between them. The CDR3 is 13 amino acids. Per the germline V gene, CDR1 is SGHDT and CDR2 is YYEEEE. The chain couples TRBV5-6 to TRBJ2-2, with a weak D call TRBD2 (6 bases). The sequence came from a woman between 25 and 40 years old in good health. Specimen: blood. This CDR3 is CASSRTIAGELFF. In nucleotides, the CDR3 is TGTGCCAGCAGCCGGACTATTGCCGGGGAGCTGTTTTTT. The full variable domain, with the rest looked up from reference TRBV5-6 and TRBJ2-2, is DAGVTQSPTHLIKTRGQQVTLRCSPKSGHDTVSWYQQALGQGPQFIFQYYEEEERQRGNFPDRFSGHQFPNYSSELNVNALLLGDSALYLCASSRTIAGELFFGEGSRLTVL.